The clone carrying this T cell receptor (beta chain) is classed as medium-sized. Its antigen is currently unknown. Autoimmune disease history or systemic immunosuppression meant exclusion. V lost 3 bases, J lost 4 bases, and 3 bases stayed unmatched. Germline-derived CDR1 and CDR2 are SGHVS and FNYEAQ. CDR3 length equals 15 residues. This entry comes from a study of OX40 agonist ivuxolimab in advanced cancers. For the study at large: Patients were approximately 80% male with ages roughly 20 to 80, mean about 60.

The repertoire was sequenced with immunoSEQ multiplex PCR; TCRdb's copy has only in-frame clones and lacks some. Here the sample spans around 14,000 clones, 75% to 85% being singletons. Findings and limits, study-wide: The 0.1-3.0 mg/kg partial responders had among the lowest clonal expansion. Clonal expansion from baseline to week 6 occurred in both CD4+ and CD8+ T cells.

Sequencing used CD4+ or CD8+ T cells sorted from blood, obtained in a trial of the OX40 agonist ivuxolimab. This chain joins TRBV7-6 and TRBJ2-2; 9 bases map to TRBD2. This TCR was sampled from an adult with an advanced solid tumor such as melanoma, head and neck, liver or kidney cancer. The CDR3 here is CASSFSGSFTGELFF. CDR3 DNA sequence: TGTGCCAGCAGCTTTAGCGGGAGTTTCACCGGGGAGCTGTTTTTT. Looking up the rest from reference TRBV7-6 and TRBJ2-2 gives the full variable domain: GAGVSQSPRYKVTKRGQDVALRCDPISGHVSLYWYRQALGQGPEFLTYFNYEAQQDKSGLPNDRFSAERPEGSISTLTIQRTEQRDSAMYRCASSFSGSFTGELFFGEGSRLTVL.